This T cell receptor (beta chain) was sequenced in a study of blood T cell repertoires in COVID-19. Produced via immunoSEQ multiplex PCR; TCRdb's table is partial and in-frame only. The data show about 180,000 clones, around 83% seen once. V shed 6 bases, J shed 5 bases, and the junction held 10 bases outside the gene matches. Germline V lookup: CDR1 SGHRS, CDR2 YFSETQ. The CDR3 loop spans 14 amino acids. Sequencing input: peripheral blood. The source of this sequence is a woman between 25 and 40 years old with active or convalescent COVID-19. V gene TRBV5-1 combines with J gene TRBJ1-2, with TRBD1 matching 7 bases. The DNA for the CDR3 is TGCGCCAGCAAGAGGACAGGAGAGTTTTATGGCTACACCTTC. Translated, it gives CASKRTGEFYGYTF.